The 7 T cell receptor delta chains in this list originate from one sample, sequenced in a study of gamma-delta T cells after stem cell transplantation listed by TCRdb under 2016. The library was generated by RT-PCR. Sequencing took place on an Illumina MiSeq. TCRdb reanalyzed the public reads with the CATT caller, and identical DNA sequences were merged afterwards. Here the sample has fewer than 5,500 delta-chain clones; approximately 15% occur a single time. Jointly, the top ten make up roughly 4.9% of the sample. The sequenced sample consisted of gamma-delta T cells. The receptor source for this set is a human donor. It is not recorded whose cells these are; they may come from a transplant donor.

The chain combines TRDV3 with TRDJ1; 10 bases are a match to TRDD3. The J gene was missing in TCRdb and was found by matching the end of the DNA to germline. The CDR3 covers 18 residues. The trim removed 4 bases at V and 0 bases at J, leaving 17 bases unmatched. From germline, CDR1 is TVYSNPD and CDR2 GDNSRS (reference sequence). This CDR3 reads CASRGFSALGDYTDKLIF. Written as DNA, the CDR3 is TGTGCCTCACGGGGATTTTCGGCACTGGGGGATTACACCGATAAACTCATCTTT.

The J gene is TRDJ1, the V gene TRDV1; 8 bases are shared with TRDD3. The J gene, left out of TCRdb, was set here by checking the DNA against germline. Germline V gene lookup returns CDR1 TSWWSYY and CDR2 QGS. This CDR3 region has 19 residues. The V gene end was trimmed by 2 bases and the J gene end by 4 bases; junction bases not matched to a gene: 18. CDR3 coding DNA: TGTGCTCTTGGGGAATCCATCCCGTCGTACTGGGGGCCCCGCGATAAACTCATCTTT. This gives the protein CALGESIPSYWGPRDKLIF.

This sequence joins TRDV1 and TRDJ1, with TRDD3 identical over 12 bases. The CDR3 is made up of 24 amino acids. V was clipped by 2 bases and J by 1 base; unmatched bases: 26. Germline V CDR1 and CDR2: TSWWSYY, QGS. The CDR3 region is CALGEGPALPTRITGGYSTDKLIF. The CDR3 bases are TGTGCTCTTGGGGAAGGCCCGGCCCTCCCTACTCGGATTACTGGGGGATACTCCACCGATAAACTCATCTTT.

This chain links TRDV1 with TRDJ1, with 9 bases lining up with TRDD3. The germline V gene has CDR1 TSWWSYY and CDR2 QGS. The ends lost 0 bases at V and 0 bases at J; junction bases unmatched: 11. The CDR3 has 19 amino acids. The CDR3 reads CALGELAFWGIKHTDKLIF. CDR3 DNA: TGTGCTCTTGGGGAACTAGCTTTTTGGGGGATAAAACACACCGATAAACTCATCTTT.

The sample holds a few counts of this clone. J is TRDJ1 and V is TRDV1; 9 bases are shared with TRDD3. V was pared by 9 bases and J by 0 bases, with 14 bases of the junction left unmatched. Germline-derived CDR1 and CDR2 are TSWWSYY and QGS. This CDR3 is built from 17 residues. The CDR3 region has the DNA TGTGCTCTACTTCCCAAAGTACTGGGGGAGCACACCGATAAACTCATCTTT. Translation: CALLPKVLGEHTDKLIF.

A few counts support this clone. J is TRDJ1 and V is TRDV1; D assignment may be TRDD2 or TRDD3 (6 bases each). Germline V gene lookup returns CDR1 TSWWSYY and CDR2 QGS. The CDR3 has 24 residues. V was cut by 1 base and J by 0 bases, with 36 bases left in between. CDR3: CALGERGLPFPYSGSGDYTDKLIF. The CDR3 nucleotides are TGTGCTCTTGGGGAACGAGGCCTTCCGTTCCCGTACTCGGGGTCTGGGGATTACACCGATAAACTCATCTTT.

This clone rates as medium-sized (0.01 to 0.1%). The chain has TRDV3 and TRDJ1, with D perhaps matching TRDD3 (5 bases). This CDR3 is built from 18 residues. CDR1 and CDR2 from the germline V gene are TVYSNPD and GDNSRS (reference sequence). Trimming cost V 5 bases and J 0 bases, with 28 bases left between them. The CDR3 loop is CAQPAPLYGMRYTDKLIF. For the CDR3, the DNA is TGTGCCCAACCGGCACCCCTATATGGGATGAGGTACACCGATAAACTCATCTTT.